This TCR beta chain was obtained from a study of blood T cells in healthy people across ages. Combining a sample-barcoded 5' primer with a J-beta primer mix, a second PCR ran for roughly 7 to 12 cycles. TCRdb analysed the 5' RACE reads with MiXCR anew, one entry per CDR3 protein. The sample yields 650,000 to 800,000 distinct CDR3 sequences, roughly 44% seen once. The CDR3 has 14 amino acids. The ends were cut back, 5 bases at V and 4 bases at J, with 11 bases in the middle. From germline, CDR1 is SGHTA and CDR2 FQGNSA. This clonotype was seen more than once but under ten times. Its antigen is unidentified. Points from the study as a whole: Long-lived donors exceeded aged donors in naive CD4+ cells and diversity. Unsorted PBMC input precluded a conclusive naive versus antigen-experienced comparison.

Sequenced material: blood. The sequence was obtained from a man aged 55 to 69 in good health. The chain links TRBV7-2 to TRBJ2-2; D is uncertain. The CDR3 here is CASSGSSFTGELFF. Here the CDR3 DNA reads TGTGCCAGCAGCGGATCTTCGTTCACCGGGGAGCTGTTTTTT.